A selection of T cell receptor beta chains follows, all from one sample in a study of cytomegalovirus exposure and HLA in healthy donors. Only in-frame clones appear in the TCRdb table, and some are missing; sequencing was by immunoSEQ multiplex PCR. The sample holds almost 65,000 clones, roughly 73% seen once. The sample was PBMCs. The receptors stem from a male donor in good health and CMV-seropositive. Each CDR3 is given with its conserved first and last residue. The D gene is left open where the match is weak. Clone size is shown for a subset of rows, as once, few, many or a class of expanded clone.

CDR3 protein: CASSQQASGGYEQYF
CDR3 DNA: TGTGCCAGCAGCCAGCAGGCTAGCGGGGGCTACGAGCAGTACTTC
D gene: TRBD2
V gene: TRBV4-2
J gene: TRBJ2-7
clone size: -

CDR3 protein: CAWSGRQLSGFSGNTIYF
CDR3 DNA: TGTGCCTGGAGTGGCAGACAGTTGTCTGGGTTCTCTGGAAACACCATATATTTT
D gene: -
V gene: TRBV30
J gene: TRBJ1-3
clone size: -

CDR3 protein: CASSVERQGTEAFF
CDR3 DNA: TGTGCCAGCAGCGTAGAGAGACAGGGCACTGAAGCTTTCTTT
D gene: TRBD1
V gene: TRBV9
J gene: TRBJ1-1
clone size: -

CDR3 protein: CASSLQIGGNEKLFF
CDR3 DNA: TGTGCCAGCAGCTTACAGATCGGGGGGAATGAAAAACTGTTTTTT
D gene: -
V gene: TRBV11-3
J gene: TRBJ1-4
clone size: -

CDR3 protein: CASGGSNQPQHF
CDR3 DNA: TGCGCCAGCGGGGGGAGCAATCAGCCCCAGCATTTT
D gene: -
V gene: TRBV10-1
J gene: TRBJ1-5
clone size: -

CDR3 protein: CASSLGVNEQFF
CDR3 DNA: TGTGCCAGTAGTCTGGGAGTCAATGAGCAGTTCTTC
D gene: -
V gene: TRBV19
J gene: TRBJ2-1
clone size: -

CDR3 protein: CASSHRGYQPQHF
CDR3 DNA: TGTGCCAGCAGCCACAGGGGTTATCAGCCCCAGCATTTT
D gene: TRBD1
V gene: TRBV6-5
J gene: TRBJ1-5
clone size: few

CDR3 protein: CASSARGAPFYEQYF
CDR3 DNA: TGTGCCAGCAGCGCGCGGGGGGCCCCTTTCTACGAGCAGTACTTC
D gene: TRBD2
V gene: TRBV9
J gene: TRBJ2-7
clone size: -

CDR3 protein: CASSVRLVDEQYF
CDR3 DNA: TGCGCCAGCAGTGTCAGACTCGTGGACGAGCAGTACTTC
D gene: -
V gene: TRBV10-1
J gene: TRBJ2-7
clone size: few

CDR3 protein: CASSQDTGDGETQYF
CDR3 DNA: TGCGCCAGCAGCCAAGATACGGGGGACGGAGAGACCCAGTACTTC
D gene: -
V gene: TRBV4-1
J gene: TRBJ2-5
clone size: -